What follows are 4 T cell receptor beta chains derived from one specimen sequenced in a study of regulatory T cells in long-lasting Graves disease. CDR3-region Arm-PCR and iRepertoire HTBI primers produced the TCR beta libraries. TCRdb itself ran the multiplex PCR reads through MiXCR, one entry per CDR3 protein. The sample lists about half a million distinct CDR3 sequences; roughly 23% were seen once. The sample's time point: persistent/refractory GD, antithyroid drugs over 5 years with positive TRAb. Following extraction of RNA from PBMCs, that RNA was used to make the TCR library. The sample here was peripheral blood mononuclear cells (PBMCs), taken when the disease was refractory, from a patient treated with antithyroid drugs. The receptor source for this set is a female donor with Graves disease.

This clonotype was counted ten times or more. As DNA, the CDR3 is TGTGCCAGCAGCCACGGACTAGCGGTGGAAGAGACCCAGTACTTC. Translated: CASSHGLAVEETQYF. The chain uses TRBV11-2 and TRBJ2-5, with TRBD2 matching over 10 bases. The ends lost 5 bases at V and 3 bases at J; junction bases unmatched: 6. The CDR3 is made up of 15 amino acids. Germline V gene data show CDR1 as SGHAT and CDR2 as FQNNGV.

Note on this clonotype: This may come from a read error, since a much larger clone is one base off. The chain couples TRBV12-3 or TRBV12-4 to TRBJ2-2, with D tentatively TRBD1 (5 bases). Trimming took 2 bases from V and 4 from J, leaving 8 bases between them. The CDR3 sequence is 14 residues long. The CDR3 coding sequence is TGTGCCAGCAGTTTACAGGGCCCCACCGGGGAGCTGTTTTTT. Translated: CASSLQGPTGELFF.

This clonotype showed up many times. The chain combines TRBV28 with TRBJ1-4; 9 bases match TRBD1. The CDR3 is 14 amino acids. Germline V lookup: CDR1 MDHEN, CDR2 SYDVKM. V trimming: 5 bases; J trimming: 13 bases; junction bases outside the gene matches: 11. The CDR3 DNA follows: TGTGCCAGCAGTGAAATCCCGGGACAGGGAGGACTGTTTTTT. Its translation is CASSEIPGQGGLFF.

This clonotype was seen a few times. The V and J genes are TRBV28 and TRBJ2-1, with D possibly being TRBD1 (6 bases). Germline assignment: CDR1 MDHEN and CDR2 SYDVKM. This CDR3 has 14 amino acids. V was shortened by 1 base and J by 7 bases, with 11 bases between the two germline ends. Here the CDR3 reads CASSLSSGVNEQFF. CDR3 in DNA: TGTGCCAGCAGTTTATCGTCAGGGGTTAATGAGCAGTTCTTC.